The 10 T cell receptor beta chains reported below all come from one sample, sequenced in a study of control samples from healthy donors and cancer patients. Sequenced by immunoSEQ multiplex PCR; TCRdb stores in-frame clones only, minus some. The data show 170,000 or so clones, around 89% seen once. Sequenced sample: blood. The receptors were sampled from a woman between 50 and 59 years old in good health.

This clone has only one observation. This chain connects TRBV7-9 to TRBJ2-2; 11 nucleotides line up with TRBD1. Germline V gene lookup returns CDR1 SEHNR and CDR2 FQNEAQ (reference sequence). The CDR3 length is 15 residues. Germline trimming cut 6 bases from V and 3 bases from J; bases unmatched to any gene: 3. Written as DNA, the CDR3 is TGTGCCAGCAGGCGGACAGGGGGCGACACCGGGGAGCTGTTTTTT. Protein: CASRRTGGDTGELFF.

This clone was recorded a few times. The chain is built from TRBV10-3 and TRBJ2-7; 8 bases match TRBD2. The V segment lost 2 bases and the J segment 4 bases; nucleotides outside the gene matches: 10. Germline lookup yields CDR1 ENHRY and CDR2 SYGVKD. CDR3 length: 16 amino acids. CDR3 in amino acids: CAISEPSGRGSYEQYF. The CDR3 region has the DNA TGTGCCATCAGTGAGCCGAGCGGGAGAGGCTCGTACGAGCAGTACTTC.

The J gene is TRBJ1-3, the V gene TRBV12-3 or TRBV12-4; D call uncertain. The CDR3 runs to 13 residues. Trimming cost V 9 bases and J 1 base, with 10 bases left between them. CDR3 protein: CASTVYSGNTIYF. The CDR3, as DNA: TGTGCCAGTACGGTTTATTCTGGAAACACCATATATTTT.

The chain recombines TRBV9 with TRBJ1-2; D gene ambiguous. Germline CDR1 reads SGDLS; CDR2 reads YYNGEE. The CDR3 is 13 amino acids. V gave up 0 bases and J gave up 4 bases, with 7 bases separating them. The CDR3 nucleotides read TGTGCCAGCAGCGTAGATAATGGCTATGGCTACACCTTC. It specifies CASSVDNGYGYTF.

This clone was counted once. The V and J genes are TRBV28 and TRBJ1-4; 9 bases match TRBD1. This CDR3 contains 14 residues. Looked up from germline, CDR1 is MDHEN and CDR2 is SYDVKM. With 3 bases clipped from V and 14 bases from J, the junction kept 10 bases outside the gene matches. The CDR3 DNA reads TGTGCCAGCAGTTTCCTCCCCGGACAGGGGCGGCTGTTTTTT. This sequence encodes CASSFLPGQGRLFF.

The rearrangement links TRBV5-1 to TRBJ2-3; D is ambiguous. The CDR3 sequence is 15 residues long. Germline CDR1 reads SGHRS; CDR2 reads YFSETQ. Trimming left V 0 bases short and J 2 bases short, with 10 bases between. CDR3 residues: CASSLDGTYTDTQYF. CDR3 sequence (DNA): TGCGCCAGCAGCTTGGACGGTACCTACACAGATACGCAGTATTTT.

A word on this clone: Other DNA sequences within the sample encode an identical CDR3. This chain connects TRBV12-3 or TRBV12-4 to TRBJ1-2; no definite D call. The germline V and J ends were trimmed by 4 bases and 7 bases, with 7 bases remaining between them. The CDR3 is made up of 11 amino acids. CDR3 region: CASSSRGGYTF. CDR3 sequence (DNA): TGTGCCAGCAGTTCCAGAGGTGGCTACACCTTC.

The chain couples TRBV10-3 to TRBJ1-6, with D maybe TRBD1 (5 bases). The germline V gene encodes CDR1 ENHRY and CDR2 SYGVKD. The CDR3 covers 15 residues. V lost 5 bases, J lost 7 bases, and 15 bases lay in between. The CDR3 DNA reads TGTGCCATCAGTTCGCAGGGTTTAGACAATTCACCCCTCCACTTT. It yields the protein CAISSQGLDNSPLHF.

The table lists this clone with a few counts. The chain uses TRBV7-3 and TRBJ2-3; maybe TRBD2 (5 bases). Trimming pared 5 bases from V and 2 bases from J, leaving 14 bases between. This CDR3 has 15 residues. CDR1 is SGHTA and CDR2 is FQGTGA in the germline V gene. The CDR3 sequence: CASSRLEVITDTQYF. DNA of the CDR3: TGTGCCAGCAGCCGCTTGGAGGTGATCACAGATACGCAGTATTTT. The variable domain in full, with the rest retrieved from reference TRBV7-3 and TRBJ2-3, is GAGVSQTPSNKVTEKGKYVELRCDPISGHTALYWYRQSLGQGPEFLIYFQGTGAADDSGLPNDRFFAVRPEGSVSTLKIQRTERGDSAVYLCASSRLEVITDTQYFGPGTRLTVL.

The chain uses TRBV28 and TRBJ1-1, with D unclear. The CDR3 length is 14 residues. Per germline, CDR1 MDHEN and CDR2 SYDVKM. Trimming took off 7 bases at V and 1 base at J, with 13 bases between the two ends. This CDR3 reads CASINAPENTEAFF. In DNA form, the CDR3 reads TGTGCCAGCATTAACGCCCCCGAGAACACTGAAGCTTTCTTT.